This paragraph covers one T cell receptor beta chain sequence. The antigen is undetermined. The CDR3 consists of 15 residues. Trimming removed 5 bases from V and 3 bases from J; junction bases left unmatched: 5. The germline V gene encodes CDR1 SGHAT and CDR2 FQNNGV. This sample is part of a study of spatial heterogeneity in lung cancer. As for the study in general: The study consistently detected more beta-chain than alpha-chain sequences. Findings of the study overall: Expanded TCR counts, ubiquitous and regional, correlated respectively with ubiquitous and regional nonsynonymous mutation counts. Expanded intratumoral alpha and beta TCR counts tracked tumor mutation counts.

A unique molecular identifier was carried by every single TCR cDNA molecule. TCRdb re-called the 5' RACE reads through MiXCR, storing one row per CDR3 protein. There are roughly 8,800 distinct CDR3 sequences in the sample; about 4.5% occur only once, and roughly 11% lies in the top ten. As to time point: sample taken at primary tumor resection. Approximately 70 TRACERx patients with early, untreated non-small cell lung cancer donated samples. This sample comprised lung tumor tissue, obtained at surgery. This sequence joins TRBV11-2 and TRBJ2-5; 11 nucleotides agree with TRBD2. The TCR originated in a female donor with early-stage non-small cell lung cancer. CDR3 DNA sequence: TGTGCCAGCAGCCCGGGACTAGCGGTCGAAGAGACCCAGTACTTC. Protein product: CASSPGLAVEETQYF.